This record looks at one TCR beta chain sequence and its context. CDR1 and CDR2 (germline): MGHRA, YSYEKL. The V end was cut by 1 base, the J end by 8 bases, with 12 bases between. This CDR3 has 14 residues. These data originate in a study of T cell changes during pregnancy in multiple sclerosis. Data came from immunoSEQ multiplex PCR; TCRdb stores just in-frame clones and leaves some out. Altogether about 36,000 clones are present, more than 75% being singletons, with the ten largest covering 0.45% to 0.6%. This clonotype was sampled from a female donor with multiple sclerosis, enrolled in a pregnancy study. The J gene is TRBJ2-1, the V gene TRBV4-1, with D maybe TRBD1 (6 bases). Here the sequenced sample was CD4+ T cells from peripheral blood mononuclear cells, taken in the first trimester of pregnancy. The CDR3 nucleotides read TGCGCCAGCAGCCAAGGATTAGGGGGTGATGAGCAGTTCTTC. It encodes CASSQGLGGDEQFF.